These 30 T cell receptor beta chains came from one sample sequenced in a study of T-cell memory formation after mild COVID-19 (dated by TCRdb to 2020 to 2022). Library preparation employed 5' RACE. TCRdb records Illumina NovaSeq 6000 as the sequencer. TCRdb ran its own pipeline on the public reads, namely fastp trimming at Q25 and MiXCR clone calling, and kept in-frame beta chains. Rows are unified per CDR3 protein, each entry keeping the most common DNA and genes. A total of about 13,000 distinct CDR3 sequences appear in this sample, about 12% of them only once. The top ten clones comprise roughly 50% of the sample. Sequenced: PBMCs or a T cell subset sorted from them (not recorded which). These TCRs come from an adult woman who had mild COVID-19 (a few samples of this study predate the infection). The sample titles of this study are shuffled in the database, so cell type and time point are left out; the donor was told from shared clones.

At least ten counts were recorded for this clonotype. The chain combines TRBV12-3 or TRBV12-4 with TRBJ1-2; a possible D gene is TRBD1 (6 bases). CDR3 size: 14 residues. The V end lost 5 bases, the J end lost 5 bases, and 15 bases lay between the germline ends. CDR3: CASSLKTGTYGYTF. CDR3 DNA: TGTGCCAGCAGTCTAAAGACAGGAACATATGGCTACACCTTC.

On this clonotype: The junction departs from germline at one end; a sequencing error may be responsible. CDR3 in amino acids: CAGSGGYYYGYTF. The DNA for the CDR3 is TGTGCCGGCAGTGGAGGATACTACTATGGCTACACCTTC. This sequence joins TRBV25-1 and TRBJ1-2; D not resolved. Germline V lookup: CDR1 MGHDK, CDR2 SYGVNS. The CDR3 is 13 amino acids.

This clonotype was counted at least ten times. This chain uses TRBV5-1 with TRBJ1-1; 8 bases align to TRBD1. After removal of 5 bases from V and 4 bases from J, the junction contained 10 bases not matched to a gene. The germline CDR1 and CDR2 sequences are SGHRS and YFSETQ. CDR3 size: 15 residues. The CDR3 DNA follows: TGCGCCAGCAGGAGTGGCAGGGGGCTGGGCACTGAAGCTTTCTTT. Its protein is CASRSGRGLGTEAFF.

In this sample, this clonotype turned up many times. The V gene is TRBV7-7, the J gene TRBJ1-5; no clear D gene. V was pared by 10 bases and J by 4 bases, with 11 bases between. Germline V gene lookup returns CDR1 SSHAT and CDR2 FNYEAQ (reference sequence). This CDR3 comprises 12 residues. The CDR3 protein is CATSPWNQPQHF. DNA for the CDR3: TGTGCCACCAGTCCCTGGAATCAGCCCCAGCATTTT. Full variable domain (rest looked up from reference TRBV7-7 and TRBJ1-5): GAGVSQSPRYKVTKRGQDVTLRCDPISSHATLYWYQQALGQGPEFLTYFNYEAQPDKSGLPSDRFSAERPEGSISTLTIQRTEQRDSAMYRCATSPWNQPQHFGDGTRLSIL.

In its sample, this clonotype was seen a few times. The chain employs TRBV11-2 and TRBJ2-1; 11 bases match TRBD2. This CDR3 is built from 18 residues. Trimming removed 0 bases from V and 1 base from J; junction bases left unmatched: 5. Germline-derived CDR1 and CDR2 are SGHAT and FQNNGV. CDR3 residues: CASSLDYSGGGSYNEQFF. CDR3 coding DNA: TGTGCCAGCAGCTTAGACTATAGCGGGGGGGGGTCCTACAATGAGCAGTTCTTC.

This clonotype appeared many times. The chain couples TRBV12-3 or TRBV12-4 to TRBJ2-3, with 8 nucleotides matching TRBD1. The CDR3 contains 18 residues. V gave up 9 bases and J gave up 6 bases; unmatched junction bases: 23. The CDR3 protein is CASTPRGRIISPGDTQYF. The CDR3 DNA sequence: TGTGCCAGTACACCCAGGGGGCGGATAATAAGCCCGGGGGATACGCAGTATTTT.

This clonotype was counted many times. This rearrangement joins TRBV7-2 to TRBJ2-5, with a possible D match to TRBD1 (5 bases). This CDR3 has 14 residues. The germline gives CDR1 SGHTA, CDR2 FQGNSA. The germline V and J ends were trimmed by 0 bases and 2 bases, with 7 bases remaining between them. CDR3 DNA sequence: TGTGCCAGCAGCTTAGCGGGGCAGCAAGAGACCCAGTACTTC. Translated, it gives CASSLAGQQETQYF.

This clonotype was counted ten times or more. The chain combines TRBV9 with TRBJ2-1; 14 positions match TRBD2. Germline CDR1 SGDLS, CDR2 YYNGEE. Trimming at V came to 2 bases and at J to 8 bases, leaving 9 bases not matched to a gene. CDR3 length: 17 residues. The CDR3 spells CASSVHPGLAGEYEQFF. The CDR3 DNA reads as TGTGCCAGCAGCGTCCACCCGGGACTAGCGGGAGAGTATGAGCAGTTCTTC.

This clonotype was picked up many times. The CDR3 DNA follows: TGTGCCAGCAGTTTAGTAGGACAGGGTCCGGGAGGCTACACCTTC. Protein sequence: CASSLVGQGPGGYTF. The chain couples TRBV12-3 or TRBV12-4 to TRBJ1-2, with TRBD1 identical over 8 bases. V lost 1 base and J lost 8; bases outside the gene matches: 9. The CDR3 is 15 residues long.

Relative to its sample, this clonotype is medium-sized. Given a much more abundant clone one base away, this may be a read error. V and J are TRBV7-9 and TRBJ2-7; D is unresolved. Germline lookup yields CDR1 SEHNR and CDR2 FQNEAQ (reference sequence). This CDR3 comprises 14 residues. Trimming cost V 1 base and J 3 bases, with 10 bases left between them. The CDR3 spells CASSLDLTDYEQYF. The CDR3 bases are TGTGCCAGCAGCTTAGATTTAACAGACTACGAGCAGTACTTC.

This clonotype showed up many times. The genes are TRBV14 and TRBJ2-7; 7 bases match TRBD1. The CDR3 is 13 residues long. CDR1 is SGHDN, CDR2 FVKESK, per germline. The V gene end was trimmed by 4 bases and the J gene end by 11 bases; junction bases not matched to a gene: 11. For the CDR3, the DNA is TGTGCCAGCAGCCCTAGGGGGCCAGATCCCAAGTACTTC. As protein: CASSPRGPDPKYF.

This clonotype has at least ten counts. The chain links TRBV12-3 or TRBV12-4 to TRBJ1-2, with D perhaps matching TRBD1 (5 bases). The CDR3 sequence is 13 residues long. Trimming cost V 6 bases and J 6 bases, with 14 bases left between them. The chain's CDR3 is CASSYGHFDGYTF. The CDR3 bases are TGTGCCAGCAGCTATGGACACTTCGATGGCTACACCTTC.

This clonotype was detected many times. The chain uses TRBV5-4 and TRBJ2-3, with a weak D call TRBD1 (5 bases). Germline CDR1 reads SGHNT; CDR2 reads YYREEE (reference sequence). The CDR3 runs 17 residues. V was shortened by 3 bases and J by 1 base, with 18 bases between the two germline ends. The CDR3 DNA reads as TGTGCCAGCAGCTCTAAGACAGATCCCTTCGGCACAGATACGCAGTATTTT. Translated, it gives CASSSKTDPFGTDTQYF.

This clonotype was detected ten times or more. CDR3 sequence: CASSSGITEAFF. The CDR3 nucleotides read TGTGCCAGCAGCTCAGGGATCACTGAAGCTTTCTTT. This sequence joins TRBV11-3 and TRBJ1-1, with D maybe TRBD1 (5 bases). Trimming removed 4 bases from V and 4 bases from J, with 7 bases in between. This CDR3 has 12 residues. From germline, CDR1 is SGHNT and CDR2 YENEEA.

This sequence joins TRBV4-2 and TRBJ2-1, with D possibly TRBD1 on 5 matching bases. The CDR3 has 17 amino acids. Germline V gives CDR1 LGHNA, CDR2 YNFKEQ. V lost 5 bases to trimming and J lost 0 bases, with 17 bases between them. In nucleotides, the CDR3 is TGTGCCAGCAGCTTCCCGGTGGACACAAGCTCCTACAATGAGCAGTTCTTC. This encodes CASSFPVDTSSYNEQFF.

Many counts were recorded for this clonotype. The gene calls are TRBV29-1 and TRBJ2-1; 12 bases line up with TRBD2. Trimming removed 6 bases from V and 3 bases from J; junction bases left unmatched: 9. CDR3 length: 16 amino acids. The germline CDR1 and CDR2 sequences are SQVTM and ANQGSEA. The CDR3 sequence: CSVAPLAGGLYNEQFF. The CDR3 coding sequence is TGCAGCGTCGCCCCACTAGCGGGAGGTCTCTACAATGAGCAGTTCTTC.

The chain has TRBV29-1 and TRBJ2-3; tentative D call: TRBD2 (7 bases). Trimming cost V 3 bases and J 6 bases, with 25 bases left between them. The CDR3 contains 17 residues. Germline V gene lookup returns CDR1 SQVTM and CDR2 ANQGSEA. This CDR3 reads CSVEKGGSGSRLDTQYF. Written as DNA, the CDR3 is TGCAGCGTTGAGAAGGGGGGTAGCGGGTCCAGACTGGATACGCAGTATTTT.

This chain connects TRBV7-9 to TRBJ2-1; 10 bases align to TRBD2. The CDR3 is made up of 17 amino acids. Germline values: CDR1 SEHNR, CDR2 FQNEAQ (reference sequence). The trim removed 5 bases at V and 7 bases at J, leaving 14 bases unmatched. CDR3 sequence (DNA): TGTGCCAGCAGCCACCTGAGGGGGCTAGCGGGGGTGAATGAGCAGTTCTTC. Translated: CASSHLRGLAGVNEQFF.

This clonotype is medium-sized (0.01 to 0.1%) within its sample. This chain links TRBV9 with TRBJ2-3; 9 bases agree with TRBD2. Trimming removed 0 bases from V and 3 bases from J; junction bases left unmatched: 5. This CDR3 has 16 amino acids. Germline CDR1 reads SGDLS; CDR2 reads YYNGEE. CDR3 in amino acids: CASSVDGGGATDTQYF. The CDR3 DNA sequence: TGTGCCAGCAGCGTAGACGGCGGGGGGGCAACAGATACGCAGTATTTT.

This clonotype was counted ten times or more. The V and J genes are TRBV7-9 and TRBJ2-3; D remains unclear. The germline gives CDR1 SEHNR, CDR2 FQNEAQ (reference sequence). V was pared by 6 bases and J by 5 bases, with 15 bases between. CDR3 length equals 14 residues. The CDR3 DNA follows: TGTGCCAGCAGTCGATCGGACGGGCAAGATACGCAGTATTTT. Residues: CASSRSDGQDTQYF.

There are many counts of this clonotype. The rearrangement joins TRBV24-1 to TRBJ2-2; 8 bases match TRBD1. In germline, CDR1 is KGHDR, CDR2 SFDVKD. This CDR3 is built from 17 residues. Trimming removed 4 bases from V and 0 bases from J; junction bases left unmatched: 6. CDR3 sequence: CATSDRTGTANTGELFF. CDR3 nucleotide sequence: TGTGCCACCAGTGACCGGACAGGGACCGCGAACACCGGGGAGCTGTTTTTT.

This clonotype appeared many times. The gene calls are TRBV2 and TRBJ1-5, with a possible D match to TRBD1 (5 bases). This CDR3 has 15 amino acids. Germline loops: CDR1 SNHLY, CDR2 FYNNEI. With 5 bases removed from V and 2 bases from J, the gap between germline ends came to 13 bases. The CDR3 region has the DNA TGTGCCAGCAGTTGGGGGGTGGTCGGCAATCAGCCCCAGCATTTT. Translation: CASSWGVVGNQPQHF.

In this sample, this clonotype turned up many times. V gene TRBV12-3 or TRBV12-4 combines with J gene TRBJ2-7; the D is unclear. The CDR3 has 18 amino acids. The V gene lost 3 bases and the J gene lost 2 bases, with 23 bases spanning the gap. The CDR3 reads CASSFIPFPPGETYEQYF. CDR3 nucleotides: TGTGCCAGCAGTTTTATCCCATTCCCCCCAGGAGAAACCTACGAGCAGTACTTC.

This clonotype was seen repeatedly, ten times or more. The gene calls are TRBV5-1 and TRBJ1-1; TRBD1 is a possible D gene (6 bases). Trimming took 2 bases from V and 0 from J, leaving 11 bases between them. The CDR3 contains 15 residues. Germline V CDR1 and CDR2: SGHRS, YFSETQ. Here the CDR3 reads CASSLHRELNTEAFF. The CDR3 DNA reads as TGCGCCAGCAGCTTACACAGGGAACTGAACACTGAAGCTTTCTTT.

This clonotype has a count of ten or more. V and J are TRBV29-1 and TRBJ2-2; the D call may be TRBD1 or TRBD2 (5 bases each). Trimming removed 6 bases at V and 5 bases at J, with 22 bases between. CDR3 length: 16 amino acids. Germline values: CDR1 SQVTM, CDR2 ANQGSEA. CDR3 DNA: TGCAGCGTCAGGACTCAGGGAACCCCCAGGACCGGGGAGCTGTTTTTT. Protein product: CSVRTQGTPRTGELFF.

This clonotype was detected many times. The CDR3 nucleotides are TGTGCCAGCTCACCAAACGGACTAGCGGGTCGCAACACCGGGGAGCTGTTTTTT. Protein: CASSPNGLAGRNTGELFF. The chain combines TRBV18 with TRBJ2-2; the match to TRBD2 covers 11 bases. With 2 bases clipped from V and 2 bases from J, the junction kept 7 bases outside the gene matches. The CDR3 extends over 18 amino acids. Germline assignment: CDR1 KGHSH and CDR2 LQKENI.

This clonotype was seen many times. The chain joins TRBV12-3 or TRBV12-4 to TRBJ1-1; a possible D gene is TRBD1 (5 bases). V was clipped by 5 bases and J by 5 bases, with 15 bases between them. The CDR3 is 14 residues long. Here the CDR3 reads CASSPGAGGTEAFF. CDR3 DNA sequence: TGTGCCAGCAGTCCCGGGGCGGGGGGAACTGAAGCTTTCTTT.

This clonotype appeared many times. The chain has TRBV12-3 or TRBV12-4 and TRBJ1-1, with 8 nucleotides matching TRBD1. The ends lost 5 bases at V and 1 base at J; junction bases unmatched: 6. The CDR3 totals 15 residues. CDR3 residues: CASSRPTGENTEAFF. DNA for the CDR3: TGTGCCAGCAGTCGCCCGACAGGGGAGAACACTGAAGCTTTCTTT.

The rearrangement joins TRBV19 to TRBJ1-5, with TRBD1 matching over 7 bases. Unmatched junction bases numbered 6, after V lost 1 base and J lost 3 bases. CDR1 is LNHDA, CDR2 SQIVND, per germline (reference sequence). The CDR3 runs to 16 residues. CDR3 loop: CASSIGGTEPNQPQHF. The CDR3 nucleotides are TGTGCCAGTAGTATAGGCGGGACAGAGCCCAATCAGCCCCAGCATTTT.

This clonotype was recorded at least ten times. This chain connects TRBV7-8 to TRBJ1-2, with a weak D call TRBD1 (6 bases). The CDR3 runs to 15 residues. Per the germline V gene, CDR1 is SGHVS and CDR2 is FQNEAQ. V lost 5 bases to trimming and J lost 3 bases, with 16 bases between them. As DNA, the CDR3 is TGTGCCAGCAGCCCTGGACAGACATTCTACTATGGCTACACCTTC. It specifies CASSPGQTFYYGYTF.